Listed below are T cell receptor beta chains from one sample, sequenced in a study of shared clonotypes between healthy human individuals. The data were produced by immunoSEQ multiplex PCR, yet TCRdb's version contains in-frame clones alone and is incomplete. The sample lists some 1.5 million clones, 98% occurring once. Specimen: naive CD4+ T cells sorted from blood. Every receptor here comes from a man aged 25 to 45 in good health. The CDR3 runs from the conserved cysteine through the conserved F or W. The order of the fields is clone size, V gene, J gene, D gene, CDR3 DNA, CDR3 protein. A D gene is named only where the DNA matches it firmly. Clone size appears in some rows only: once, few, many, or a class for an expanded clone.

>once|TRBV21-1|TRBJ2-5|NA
TGTGCCAGCAGCAACAAAGCGGGAGTCGGAGAGACCCAGTACTTC
CASSNKAGVGETQYF
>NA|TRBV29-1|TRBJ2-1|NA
TGCAGCGTTCGTCCTGGTGCAGACTACCGAGATGAGCAGTTCTTC
CSVRPGADYRDEQFF
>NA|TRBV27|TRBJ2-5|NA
TGTGCCAGCAGTACGTTCGGGGTAGGAGGCGAGACCCAGTACTTC
CASSTFGVGGETQYF
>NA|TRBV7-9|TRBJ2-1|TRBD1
TGTGCCAGCAGCTTAGCAAACAGGGGGTCGGGGTTCTTC
CASSLANRGSGFF
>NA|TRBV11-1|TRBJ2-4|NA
TGTGCCAGCAGCTTAAGGAAAGGGGAAGCCAAAAACATTCAGTACTTC
CASSLRKGEAKNIQYF
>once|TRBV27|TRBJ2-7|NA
TGTGCCACCTTTCGATGGGGACAACCCTACGAGCAGTACTTC
CATFRWGQPYEQYF
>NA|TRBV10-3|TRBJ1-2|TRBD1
TGTGCCATCAGTCCGGGACAGACACCCTATGGCTACACCTTC
CAISPGQTPYGYTF
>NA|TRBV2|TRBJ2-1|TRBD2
TGTGCCAGCAGTGGAGTCTTTCCCGGGACTAGCGGGAGGAATGAGCAGTTCTTC
CASSGVFPGTSGRNEQFF
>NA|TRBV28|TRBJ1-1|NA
TGTGCCAGCAGTTTTCAGGGATTGAACACTGAAGCTTTCTTT
CASSFQGLNTEAFF
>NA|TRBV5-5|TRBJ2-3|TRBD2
TGTGCCAGCAGCTGGAGGGACAGACTAGCGGGAGCAGCAGATACGCAGTATTTT
CASSWRDRLAGAADTQYF
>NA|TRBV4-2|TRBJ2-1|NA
TGTGCCAGCACCCTGGGGGGAGTCGGCAATGAGCAGTTCTTC
CASTLGGVGNEQFF
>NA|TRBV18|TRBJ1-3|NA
TGTGCCAGCTCACCGTTACAGTTTGGGGCCGTGTCCTCTGGAAACACCATATATTTT
CASSPLQFGAVSSGNTIYF
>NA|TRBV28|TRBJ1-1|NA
TGTGCCAGCAGTTTATTGGGAGGGGGGCCCCGATCCACTGAAGCTTTCTTT
CASSLLGGGPRSTEAFF
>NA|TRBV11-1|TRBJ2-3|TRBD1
TGTGCCAGCAGCTCACAGGGGGCCGCAGATACGCAGTATTTT
CASSSQGAADTQYF
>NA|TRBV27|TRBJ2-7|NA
TGTGCCAGCAGTTTTAACCGTAAGTACGAGCAGTACTTC
CASSFNRKYEQYF
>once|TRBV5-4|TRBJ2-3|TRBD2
TGTGCCAGCAGCCAGGGACTAGCGGGACCCACAGATACGCAGTATTTT
CASSQGLAGPTDTQYF